The rows below give T cell receptor beta chains drawn from one sample of a study of blood T cells in healthy people across ages. TCRdb analysed the 5' RACE reads with MiXCR anew, one entry per CDR3 protein. The data show around 1.5 million distinct CDR3 sequences, approximately 42% seen once. Sequencing was done on a sample of blood. These TCRs come from a woman aged 18-29 years in good health. Both conserved end residues are part of each CDR3. A D gene is named only where the DNA matches it firmly. Rows may omit the clone size; those that give it use once, few, many or a size class.

J gene: TRBJ2-5; V gene: TRBV7-9; clone size: NA; D gene: TRBD1; CDR3 protein: CASSMDRAQTNQETQYF; CDR3 DNA: TGTGCCAGCAGCATGGACAGGGCGCAAACAAACCAAGAGACCCAGTACTTC
J gene: TRBJ1-2; V gene: TRBV21-1; clone size: NA; D gene: NA; CDR3 protein: CASSTQPDRGSYGYTF; CDR3 DNA: TGTGCCAGCAGCACCCAGCCAGACAGGGGGAGTTATGGCTACACCTTC
J gene: TRBJ2-1; V gene: TRBV6-6; clone size: NA; D gene: NA; CDR3 protein: CASSNGGLLNEQFF; CDR3 DNA: TGTGCCAGCAGCAATGGGGGACTCCTAAATGAGCAGTTCTTC
J gene: TRBJ2-7; V gene: TRBV2; clone size: few; D gene: NA; CDR3 protein: CATGTAGIEQYF; CDR3 DNA: TGTGCCACCGGGACTGCGGGGATCGAGCAGTACTTC
J gene: TRBJ2-5; V gene: TRBV29-1; clone size: NA; D gene: NA; CDR3 protein: CSVDPPGTSQETQYF; CDR3 DNA: TGCAGCGTTGATCCCCCTGGGACTTCCCAAGAGACCCAGTACTTC
J gene: TRBJ2-5; V gene: TRBV28; clone size: NA; D gene: NA; CDR3 protein: CASSWRRQQETQYF; CDR3 DNA: TGTGCCAGCAGTTGGCGAAGGCAGCAAGAGACCCAGTACTTC
J gene: TRBJ2-3; V gene: TRBV9; clone size: few; D gene: NA; CDR3 protein: CASSATTASEQYF; CDR3 DNA: TGTGCCAGCAGCGCCACGACTGCGTCTGAGCAGTATTTT
J gene: TRBJ2-7; V gene: TRBV5-1; clone size: few; D gene: TRBD2; CDR3 protein: CASSLELAGTLYEQYF; CDR3 DNA: TGCGCCAGCAGCTTGGAACTAGCGGGGACCCTCTACGAGCAGTACTTC
J gene: TRBJ1-6; V gene: TRBV4-1; clone size: NA; D gene: NA; CDR3 protein: CASSQDMRAGNSPLHF; CDR3 DNA: TGCGCCAGCAGCCAAGATATGAGGGCTGGTAATTCACCCCTCCACTTT
J gene: TRBJ1-2; V gene: TRBV28; clone size: NA; D gene: NA; CDR3 protein: CASSSRGRAAGYTF; CDR3 DNA: TGTGCCAGCAGTTCCCGGGGCAGGGCGGCTGGCTACACCTTC
J gene: TRBJ2-2; V gene: TRBV6-8; clone size: NA; D gene: TRBD1; CDR3 protein: CASSKQGARGNTGELFF; CDR3 DNA: TGTGCCAGCAGTAAACAGGGGGCGCGCGGGAACACCGGGGAGCTGTTTTTT